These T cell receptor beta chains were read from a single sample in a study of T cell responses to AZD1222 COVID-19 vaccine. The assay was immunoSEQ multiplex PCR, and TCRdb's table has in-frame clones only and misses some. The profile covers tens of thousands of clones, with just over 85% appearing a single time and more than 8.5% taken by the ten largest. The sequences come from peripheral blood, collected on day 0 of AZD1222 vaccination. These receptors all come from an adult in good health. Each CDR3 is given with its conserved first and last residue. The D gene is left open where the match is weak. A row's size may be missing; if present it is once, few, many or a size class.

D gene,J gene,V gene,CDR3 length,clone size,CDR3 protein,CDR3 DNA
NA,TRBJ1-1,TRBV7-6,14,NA,CASSSGLENTEAFF,TGTGCCAGCAGTTCGGGACTTGAAAACACTGAAGCTTTCTTT
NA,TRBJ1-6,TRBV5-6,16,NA,CASSSYFSSYNSPLHF,TGTGCCAGCAGCTCCTATTTTAGCTCCTATAATTCACCCCTCCACTTT
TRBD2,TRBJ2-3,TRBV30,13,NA,CAWRLAGTDTQYF,TGTGCCTGGAGGCTAGCGGGGACGGATACGCAGTATTTT
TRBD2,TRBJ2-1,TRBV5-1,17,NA,CASSLGVAGFSYNEQFF,TGCGCCAGCAGCCTTGGAGTAGCGGGCTTCTCCTACAATGAGCAGTTCTTC
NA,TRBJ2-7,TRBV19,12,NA,CASSIWPYEQYF,TGTGCCAGTAGTATCTGGCCCTACGAGCAGTACTTC
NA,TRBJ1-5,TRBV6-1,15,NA,CASSEGGQFFQPQHF,TGTGCCAGCAGTGAAGGAGGTCAGTTCTTTCAGCCCCAGCATTTT
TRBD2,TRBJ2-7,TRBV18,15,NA,CASSPRTSGDYEQYF,TGTGCCAGCTCACCAAGGACTAGCGGTGACTACGAGCAGTACTTC
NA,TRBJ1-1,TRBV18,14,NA,CASSLRDKQSEAFF,TGTGCCAGCTCACTCCGGGACAAGCAGTCCGAAGCTTTCTTT
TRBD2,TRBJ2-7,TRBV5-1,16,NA,CASSLATASGGYEQYF,TGCGCCAGCAGCTTGGCCACGGCTAGCGGGGGCTACGAGCAGTACTTC
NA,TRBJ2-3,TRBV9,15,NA,CASSPQGTRTDTQYF,TGTGCCAGCAGCCCCCAAGGGACCCGCACAGATACGCAGTATTTT
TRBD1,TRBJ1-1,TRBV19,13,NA,CACLRGHGTEAFF,TGTGCCTGTCTCAGGGGGCATGGCACTGAAGCTTTCTTT
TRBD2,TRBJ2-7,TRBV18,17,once,CASPGTSGRARYYEQYF,TGTGCCAGCCCTGGGACTAGCGGGAGGGCCCGCTACTACGAGCAGTACTTC
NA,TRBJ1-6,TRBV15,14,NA,CATSRDVDNSPLHF,TGTGCCACCAGCAGAGATGTGGATAATTCACCCCTCCACTTT
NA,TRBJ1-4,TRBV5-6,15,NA,CASSYGRATNEKLFF,TGTGCCAGCAGCTACGGAAGGGCAACTAATGAAAAACTGTTTTTT
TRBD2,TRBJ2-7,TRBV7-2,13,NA,CASSLGGKLEQYF,TGTGCCAGCAGCTTGGGGGGGAAGCTCGAGCAGTACTTC
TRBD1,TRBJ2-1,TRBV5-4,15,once,CASSMGQGPYNEQFF,TGTGCCAGCAGCATGGGACAGGGGCCCTACAATGAGCAGTTCTTC
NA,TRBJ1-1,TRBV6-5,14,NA,CATTMGGPYTEAFF,TGTGCCACCACGATGGGGGGGCCCTACACTGAAGCTTTCTTT
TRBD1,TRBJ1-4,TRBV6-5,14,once,CASIQGGFNEKLFF,TGTGCCAGCATCCAGGGGGGCTTTAATGAAAAACTGTTTTTT
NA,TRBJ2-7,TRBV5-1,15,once,CASSLAGGQGYEQYF,TGCGCCAGCAGCTTGGCCGGGGGACAAGGCTACGAGCAGTACTTC
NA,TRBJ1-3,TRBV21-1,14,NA,CASRGPRGRNTIYF,TGTGCCAGCAGGGGACCCCGAGGGAGAAACACCATATATTTT
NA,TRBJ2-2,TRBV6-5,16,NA,CASSYSRGVRTGELFF,TGTGCCAGCAGTTACTCGAGGGGGGTTCGGACCGGGGAGCTGTTTTTT
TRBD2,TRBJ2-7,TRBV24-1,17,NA,CATSDPGTSGSYGEQYF,TGTGCCACCAGTGATCCCGGGACTAGCGGGAGTTATGGCGAGCAGTACTTC
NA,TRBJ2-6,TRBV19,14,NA,CASCRSAGANVLTF,TGTGCCAGTTGTAGGAGCGCTGGGGCCAACGTCCTGACTTTC
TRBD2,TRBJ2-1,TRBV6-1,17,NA,CASSGTSGRGSYNEQFF,TGTGCCAGCAGTGGGACTAGCGGGAGGGGGTCCTACAATGAGCAGTTCTTC
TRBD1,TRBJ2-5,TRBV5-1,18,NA,CASSVTFRRDSSQETQYF,TGCGCCAGCAGCGTGACCTTCCGTCGGGACAGCTCCCAAGAGACCCAGTACTTC
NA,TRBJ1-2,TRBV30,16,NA,CAWRLPFGGNSYGYTF,TGTGCCTGGAGACTCCCTTTTGGGGGAAATAGCTATGGCTACACCTTC
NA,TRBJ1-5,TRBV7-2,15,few,CASSPSTGLNQPQHF,TGTGCCAGCAGCCCCTCAACAGGGCTGAATCAGCCCCAGCATTTT
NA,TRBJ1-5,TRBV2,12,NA,CASSVGYQPQHF,TGTGCCAGCAGTGTAGGGTATCAGCCCCAGCATTTT
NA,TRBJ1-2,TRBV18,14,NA,CASSPYRAEKGYTF,TGTGCCAGCTCACCATATCGAGCAGAGAAGGGCTACACCTTC
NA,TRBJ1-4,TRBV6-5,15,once,CASREDRSLNEKLFF,TGTGCCAGCAGAGAGGACCGGTCCCTGAATGAAAAACTGTTTTTT
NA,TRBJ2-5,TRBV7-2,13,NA,CASSWGPQETQYF,TGTGCCAGCAGTTGGGGGCCCCAAGAGACCCAGTACTTC
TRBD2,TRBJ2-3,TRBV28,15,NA,CASRETSGRADTQYF,TGTGCCAGCAGAGAAACTAGCGGGAGGGCGGATACGCAGTATTTT
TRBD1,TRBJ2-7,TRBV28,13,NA,CASRTGELYEQYF,TGTGCCAGCAGGACAGGGGAGCTCTACGAGCAGTACTTC
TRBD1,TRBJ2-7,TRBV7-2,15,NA,CASSLVGTGGHEQYF,TGTGCCAGCAGCTTAGTGGGGACAGGGGGCCACGAGCAGTACTTC
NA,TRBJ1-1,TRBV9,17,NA,CASSVGVTGTMNTEAFF,TGTGCCAGCAGCGTAGGAGTAACGGGAACTATGAACACTGAAGCTTTCTTT
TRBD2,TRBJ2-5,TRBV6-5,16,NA,CASSWGLAGSGETQYF,TGTGCCAGCAGTTGGGGACTAGCGGGATCGGGAGAGACCCAGTACTTC
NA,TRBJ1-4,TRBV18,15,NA,CASSPPVWFGEKLFF,TGTGCCAGCTCACCCCCGGTTTGGTTTGGGGAAAAACTGTTTTTT
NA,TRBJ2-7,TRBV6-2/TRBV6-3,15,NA,CASSLQTTGSYEQYF,TGTGCCAGCAGTTTACAGACGACAGGCTCCTACGAGCAGTACTTC
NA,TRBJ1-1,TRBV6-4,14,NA,CASSAMGGDTEAFF,TGTGCCAGCAGCGCCATGGGGGGGGATACTGAAGCTTTCTTT
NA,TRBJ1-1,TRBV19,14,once,CASSGQGLGPEAFF,TGTGCCAGTAGTGGGCAGGGTTTGGGCCCTGAAGCTTTCTTT
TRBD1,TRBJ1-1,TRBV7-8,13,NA,CASGQERGTEAFF,TGTGCCAGCGGACAGGAGAGAGGCACTGAAGCTTTCTTT
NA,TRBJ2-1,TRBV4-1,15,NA,CASSQVEGGYNEQFF,TGCGCCAGCAGCCAAGTTGAGGGGGGGTACAATGAGCAGTTCTTC
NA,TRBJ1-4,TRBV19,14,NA,CASSMREWNEKLFF,TGTGCCAGTAGTATGCGCGAATGGAATGAAAAACTGTTTTTT
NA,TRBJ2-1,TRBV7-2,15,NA,CASSLRRGLNNEQFF,TGTGCCAGCAGCTTAAGGAGGGGACTTAACAATGAGCAGTTCTTC
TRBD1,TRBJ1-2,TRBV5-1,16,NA,CASSEAPGQRVYGYTF,TGCGCCAGCAGCGAGGCTCCGGGACAGCGGGTATATGGCTACACCTTC
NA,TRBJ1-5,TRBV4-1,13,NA,CASSQERDQPQHF,TGCGCCAGCAGCCAAGAGAGAGATCAGCCCCAGCATTTT
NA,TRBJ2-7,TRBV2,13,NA,CASGTTGSYEQYF,TGTGCCAGCGGAACTACAGGGTCGTACGAGCAGTACTTC
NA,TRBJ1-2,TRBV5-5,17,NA,CASSNRARPDYDRGYTF,TGTGCCAGCAGCAACCGGGCCAGGCCTGACTATGACCGCGGCTACACCTTC
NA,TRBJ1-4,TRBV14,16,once,CASSQGGARLNEKLFF,TGTGCCAGCAGCCAAGGGGGGGCCCGTCTTAATGAAAAACTGTTTTTT
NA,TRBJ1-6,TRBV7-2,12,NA,CASSLPYSPLHF,TGTGCCAGCAGCTTACCGTATTCACCCCTCCACTTT
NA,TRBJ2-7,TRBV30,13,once,CAWSVAGPYEQYF,TGTGCCTGGAGTGTCGCAGGTCCCTACGAGCAGTACTTC
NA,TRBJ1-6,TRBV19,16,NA,CASSIAVSSYNSPLHF,TGTGCCAGTAGTATTGCGGTTAGCTCCTATAATTCACCCCTCCACTTT
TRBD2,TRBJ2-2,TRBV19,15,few,CASRSQAGGDGELFF,TGTGCCAGTAGATCGCAAGCGGGAGGCGACGGGGAGCTGTTTTTT
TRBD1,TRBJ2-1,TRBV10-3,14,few,CAISEQGQGSEQFF,TGTGCCATCAGTGAACAGGGACAGGGGTCGGAGCAGTTCTTC
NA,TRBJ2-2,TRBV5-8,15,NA,CASSLGQVNTGELFF,TGTGCCAGCAGCTTGGGTCAGGTTAACACCGGGGAGCTGTTTTTT
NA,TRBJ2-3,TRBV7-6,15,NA,CASSLSSAGTDTQYF,TGTGCCAGCAGCCTCAGCAGTGCAGGCACAGATACGCAGTATTTT
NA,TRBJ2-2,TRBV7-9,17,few,CASSLARLLGPTGELFF,TGTGCCAGCAGCTTAGCAAGGTTACTAGGCCCGACCGGGGAGCTGTTTTTT
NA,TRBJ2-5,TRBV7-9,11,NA,CASSPQYNQYF,TGTGCCAGCAGCCCTCAATACAACCAGTACTTC
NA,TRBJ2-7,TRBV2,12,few,CASKYIGWEQYF,TGTGCCAGCAAATATATAGGGTGGGAGCAGTACTTC
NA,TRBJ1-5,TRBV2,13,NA,CASTPGLNQPQHF,TGTGCCAGCACCCCGGGCCTCAATCAGCCCCAGCATTTT